Each of the 15 T cell receptor beta chains below was sequenced from the same sample in a study of cytomegalovirus exposure and HLA in healthy donors. The PCR was carried out with 60 Vbeta primers and 13 Jbeta primers. Generated by immunoSEQ multiplex PCR, the TCRdb table keeps only in-frame clones and is missing some. The sample has some 150,000 clones, about four fifths seen once. The specimen was PBMCs. The receptor set was obtained from a man in his forties or fifties in good health and CMV-seropositive.

This chain joins TRBV28 and TRBJ2-7; weak D call: TRBD2 (7 bases). Trimming left V 3 bases short and J 4 bases short, with 13 bases between. The CDR3 is made up of 14 amino acids. Germline V CDR1 and CDR2: MDHEN, SYDVKM. CDR3 region: CASSLGGGVYEQYF. The CDR3 DNA reads as TGTGCCAGCAGTTTGGGAGGGGGGGTTTACGAGCAGTACTTC.

This rearrangement joins TRBV5-5 to TRBJ1-1; 9 bases align to TRBD1. J gave up 5 bases and V 2 bases, and 7 bases lay outside the gene matches. The CDR3 runs 15 residues. CDR1 SGHKS and CDR2 YYEKEE come from the germline V gene (reference sequence). CDR3 residues: CASSLGGTGRTEAFF. CDR3 coding DNA: TGTGCCAGCAGCTTAGGAGGGACAGGGAGGACTGAAGCTTTCTTT.

This clone was detected a few times. CDR3 residues: CASSLGGTGLYSNQPQHF. The DNA for the CDR3 is TGTGCCAGCAGCTTGGGTGGGACAGGGCTTTATAGCAATCAGCCCCAGCATTTT. This sequence joins TRBV5-6 and TRBJ1-5, with 9 bases matching TRBD1. Germline CDR1 reads SGHDT; CDR2 reads YYEEEE. V was clipped by 0 bases and J by 0 bases; unmatched bases: 7. The CDR3 consists of 18 residues.

This chain joins TRBV28 and TRBJ2-6; D unresolved. V was pared by 6 bases and J by 2 bases, with 8 bases between. The CDR3 is made up of 14 amino acids. CDR1 and CDR2 (germline): MDHEN, SYDVKM. CDR3 sequence reads: CASSRTPGANVLTF. Here the CDR3 DNA reads TGTGCCAGCAGCCGAACACCTGGGGCCAACGTCCTGACTTTC.

This clone was picked up a small number of times. The chain uses TRBV30 and TRBJ1-1; D uncertain. V lost 3 bases to trimming and J lost 8 bases, with 16 bases between them. The CDR3 is made up of 13 amino acids. Germline CDR1 and CDR2: GTSNPN and SVGIG (reference sequence). CDR3 DNA: TGTGCCTGGAGCCCAGGAGGCCGCAGAGAAGCTTTCTTT. It specifies CAWSPGGRREAFF.

The chain joins TRBV2 to TRBJ2-2; TRBD2 might be the D (5 bases). Trimming left V 8 bases short and J 5 bases short, with 15 bases between. The length of the CDR3 is 14 residues. The germline gives CDR1 SNHLY, CDR2 FYNNEI. As DNA, the CDR3 is TGTGCCAGCTTGAGGGAATTGAGGACCGGGGAGCTGTTTTTT. The encoded protein is CASLRELRTGELFF.

The chain joins TRBV28 to TRBJ2-3, with 7 nucleotides matching TRBD1. The length of the CDR3 is 16 residues. Germline-derived CDR1 and CDR2 are MDHEN and SYDVKM. Trimming took 2 bases from V and 2 from J; bases not matched to a gene: 7. Here the CDR3 DNA reads TGTGCCAGCAGTTTAGCCCTTACAGGGGCCACAGATACGCAGTATTTT. This encodes CASSLALTGATDTQYF.

The chain joins TRBV7-3 to TRBJ2-7, with D maybe TRBD2 (5 bases). CDR1 and CDR2 from the germline V gene are SGHTA and FQGTGA. V lost 1 base, J lost 4 bases, and 14 bases lay in between. The CDR3 is 15 residues long. The CDR3 reads CASSLRGFSAYEQYF. CDR3 DNA sequence: TGTGCCAGCAGCTTAAGAGGTTTTAGCGCGTACGAGCAGTACTTC.

The chain's CDR3 is CAWSAGWAYEQYF. The CDR3 DNA reads TGTGCCTGGAGTGCAGGGTGGGCCTACGAGCAGTACTTC. The rearrangement links TRBV30 to TRBJ2-7; perhaps TRBD1 as D (5 bases). Germline CDR1 GTSNPN, CDR2 SVGIG (reference sequence). V was clipped by 1 base and J by 2 bases, with 9 bases between them. This CDR3 comprises 13 residues.

This clone appeared a few times. The rearrangement uses TRBV18 and TRBJ1-1; possible D gene TRBD1, 5 bases. The length of the CDR3 is 15 residues. The germline gives CDR1 KGHSH, CDR2 LQKENI. Deletions cut 2 bases from V and 0 bases from J, with 10 bases between. CDR3 protein: CASSPYQGMNTEAFF. The CDR3 coding sequence is TGTGCCAGCTCACCATATCAGGGAATGAACACTGAAGCTTTCTTT. The variable domain in full, completed from reference TRBV18 and TRBJ1-1, reads NAGVMQNPRHLVRRRGQEARLRCSPMKGHSHVYWYRQLPEEGLKFMVYLQKENIIDESGMPKERFSAEFPKEGPSILRIQQVVRGDSAAYFCASSPYQGMNTEAFFGQGTRLTVV.

The V call is TRBV5-1, the J call TRBJ1-4, with D possibly being TRBD1 (6 bases). V lost 4 bases and J 8 bases, leaving 12 bases between the germline ends. Germline V lookup: CDR1 SGHRS, CDR2 YFSETQ. The CDR3 totals 13 residues. The DNA for the CDR3 is TGCGCCAGCAGCGCGACAGGAGAAGAAAAACTGTTTTTT. Its translation is CASSATGEEKLFF.

The chain links TRBV5-1 to TRBJ2-3; 8 bases match TRBD2. CDR1 SGHRS and CDR2 YFSETQ come from the germline V gene. The CDR3 consists of 15 residues. V shed 6 bases, J shed 3 bases, and the junction held 9 bases outside the gene matches. For the CDR3, the DNA is TGCGCCAGCACGGCAGCGGGAGTGAGGACAGATACGCAGTATTTT. Translated: CASTAAGVRTDTQYF.

This clone was observed a single time. The DNA of the CDR3 is TGCGCCAGCAGCACCTTTGGACAGTCCGAGGCTTTCTTT. Its translation: CASSTFGQSEAFF. This chain connects TRBV5-1 to TRBJ1-1, with D tentatively TRBD1 (6 bases). The length of the CDR3 is 13 residues. Germline V gives CDR1 SGHRS, CDR2 YFSETQ. V lost 4 bases to trimming and J lost 11 bases, with 18 bases between them. The full variable domain, in which reference TRBV5-1 and TRBJ1-1 provide the parts outside the CDR3, is KAGVTQTPRYLIKTRGQQVTLSCSPISGHRSVSWYQQTPGQGLQFLFEYFSETQRNKGNFPGRFSGRQFSNSRSEMNVSTLELGDSALYLCASSTFGQSEAFFGQGTRLTVV.

The chain has TRBV6-5 and TRBJ2-7, with D possibly TRBD2 on 6 matching bases. The germline V gene has CDR1 MNHEY and CDR2 SVGAGI. The CDR3 runs to 15 residues. V was trimmed by 2 bases and J by 5 bases, leaving 16 bases between them. In DNA form, the CDR3 reads TGTGCCAGCAGTTACCCGGACGCGGGAAGCCACGAGCAGTACTTC. Translated: CASSYPDAGSHEQYF.

This clone was seen a handful of times. The V and J genes are TRBV5-6 and TRBJ1-1; 8 bases are a match to TRBD1. The CDR3 has 14 residues. J lost 5 bases, V lost 4 bases, and 7 bases had no gene match. CDR1 is SGHDT, CDR2 YYEEEE, per germline. CDR3 amino acids: CASSQQGGRTEAFF. The CDR3 region has the DNA TGTGCCAGCAGCCAACAGGGGGGGAGAACTGAAGCTTTCTTT.